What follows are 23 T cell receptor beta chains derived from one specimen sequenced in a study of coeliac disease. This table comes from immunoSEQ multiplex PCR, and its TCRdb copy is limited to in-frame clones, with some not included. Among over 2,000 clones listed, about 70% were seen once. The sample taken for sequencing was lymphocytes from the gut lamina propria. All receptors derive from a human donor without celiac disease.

The CDR3 nucleotides read TGTGCCAGTAGTACCGACCTGGCTAGCGGGGTCTACAATGAGCAGTTCTTC. It encodes CASSTDLASGVYNEQFF. V is TRBV19 and J is TRBJ2-1, with 9 bases that match TRBD2. Germline loops: CDR1 LNHDA, CDR2 SQIVND (reference sequence). The ends lost 4 bases at V and 3 bases at J; junction bases unmatched: 10. The CDR3 extends over 17 amino acids.

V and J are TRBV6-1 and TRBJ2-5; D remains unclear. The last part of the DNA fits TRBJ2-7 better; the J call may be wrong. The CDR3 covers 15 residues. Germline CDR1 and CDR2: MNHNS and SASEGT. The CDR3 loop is CASRPHTRSSYEQYF. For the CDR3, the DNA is TGTGCCAGCAGGCCGCATACGCGGAGCTCCTACGAGCAGTACTTC.

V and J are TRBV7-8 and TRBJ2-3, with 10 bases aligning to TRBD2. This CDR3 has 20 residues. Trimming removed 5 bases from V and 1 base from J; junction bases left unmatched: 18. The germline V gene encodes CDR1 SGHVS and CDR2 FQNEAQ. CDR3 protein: CASSPELGLAGDGGTDTQYF. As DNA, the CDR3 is TGTGCCAGCAGCCCAGAATTGGGCCTAGCGGGAGATGGGGGCACAGATACGCAGTATTTT. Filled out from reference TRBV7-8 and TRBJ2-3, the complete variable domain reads GAGVSQSPRYKVAKRGQDVALRCDPISGHVSLFWYQQALGQGPEFLTYFQNEAQLDKSGLPSDRFFAERPEGSVSTLKIQRTQQEDSAVYLCASSPELGLAGDGGTDTQYFGPGTRLTVL.

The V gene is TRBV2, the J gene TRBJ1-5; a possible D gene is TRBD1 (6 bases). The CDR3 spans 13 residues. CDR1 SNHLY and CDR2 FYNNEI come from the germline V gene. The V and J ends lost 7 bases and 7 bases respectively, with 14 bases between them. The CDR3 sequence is CASTIQGGQPQHF. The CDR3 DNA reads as TGTGCCAGCACCATACAGGGAGGGCAGCCCCAGCATTTT.

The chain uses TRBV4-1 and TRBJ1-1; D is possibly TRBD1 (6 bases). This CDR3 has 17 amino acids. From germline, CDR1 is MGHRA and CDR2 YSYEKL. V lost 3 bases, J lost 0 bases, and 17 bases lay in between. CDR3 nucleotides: TGCGCCAGCAGCCAGCACAGGGTTCCCAGCATGAACACTGAAGCTTTCTTT. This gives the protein CASSQHRVPSMNTEAFF.

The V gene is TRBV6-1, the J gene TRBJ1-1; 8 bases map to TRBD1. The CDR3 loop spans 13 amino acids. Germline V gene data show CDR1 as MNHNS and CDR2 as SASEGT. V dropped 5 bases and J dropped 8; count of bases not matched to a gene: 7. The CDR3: CASSPQGAREAFF. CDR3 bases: TGTGCCAGCAGTCCCCAGGGGGCGAGGGAAGCTTTCTTT.

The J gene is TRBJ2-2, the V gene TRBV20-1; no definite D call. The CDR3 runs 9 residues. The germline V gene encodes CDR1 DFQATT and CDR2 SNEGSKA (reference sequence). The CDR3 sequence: CILTGELFF. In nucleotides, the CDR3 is TGCATCCTAACCGGGGAGCTGTTTTTT.

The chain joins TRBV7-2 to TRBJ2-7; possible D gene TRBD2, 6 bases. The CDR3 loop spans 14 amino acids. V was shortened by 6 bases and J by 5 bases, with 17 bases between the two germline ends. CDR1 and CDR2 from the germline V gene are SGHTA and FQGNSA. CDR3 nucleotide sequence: TGTGCCAGCAGACCTACTAGCTTTCTCGACGAGCAGTACTTC. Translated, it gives CASRPTSFLDEQYF.

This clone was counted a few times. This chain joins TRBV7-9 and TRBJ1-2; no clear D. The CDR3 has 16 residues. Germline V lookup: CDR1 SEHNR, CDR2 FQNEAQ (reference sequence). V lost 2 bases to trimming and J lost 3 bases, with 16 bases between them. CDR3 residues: CASSLIFRRRDYGYTF. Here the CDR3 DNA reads TGTGCCAGCAGCTTAATTTTCCGCCGGCGGGACTATGGCTACACCTTC.

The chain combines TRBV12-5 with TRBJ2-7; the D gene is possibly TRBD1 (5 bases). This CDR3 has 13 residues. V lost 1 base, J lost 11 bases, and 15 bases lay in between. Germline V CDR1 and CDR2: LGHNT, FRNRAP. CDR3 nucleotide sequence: TGTGCTAGTGGTTTGGAGGACACCACCGCGAAGTACTTC. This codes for CASGLEDTTAKYF.

CDR3 region: CASSLELRGVGTDTQYF. CDR3 bases: TGCGCCAGCAGCTTGGAATTGCGGGGGGTCGGCACAGATACGCAGTATTTT. The V and J genes are TRBV5-1 and TRBJ2-3; 8 nucleotides align to TRBD2. The CDR3 totals 17 residues. The V and J ends lost 0 bases and 1 base, in that order; junction bases with no gene match: 7. Germline V CDR1 and CDR2: SGHRS, YFSETQ.

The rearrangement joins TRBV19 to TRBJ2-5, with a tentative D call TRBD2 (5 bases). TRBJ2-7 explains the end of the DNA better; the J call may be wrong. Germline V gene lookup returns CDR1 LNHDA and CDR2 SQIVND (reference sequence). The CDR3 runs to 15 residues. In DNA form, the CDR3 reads TGTGCCAGTAGTATCCCGGCGGGTGGCGTGGACGAGCAGTACTTC. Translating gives CASSIPAGGVDEQYF.

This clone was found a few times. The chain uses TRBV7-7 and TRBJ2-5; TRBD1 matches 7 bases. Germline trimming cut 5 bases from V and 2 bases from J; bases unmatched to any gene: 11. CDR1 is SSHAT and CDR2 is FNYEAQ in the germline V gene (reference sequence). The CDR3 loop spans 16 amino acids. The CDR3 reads CASSPVTGLGQETQYF. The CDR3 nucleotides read TGTGCCAGCAGCCCGGTGACAGGGCTTGGACAAGAGACCCAGTACTTC.

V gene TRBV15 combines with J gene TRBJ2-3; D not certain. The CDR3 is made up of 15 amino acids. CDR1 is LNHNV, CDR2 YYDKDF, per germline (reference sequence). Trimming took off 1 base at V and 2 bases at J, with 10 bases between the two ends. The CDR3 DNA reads TGTGCCACCAGCAGAGGTAATACTAACACAGATACGCAGTATTTT. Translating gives CATSRGNTNTDTQYF.

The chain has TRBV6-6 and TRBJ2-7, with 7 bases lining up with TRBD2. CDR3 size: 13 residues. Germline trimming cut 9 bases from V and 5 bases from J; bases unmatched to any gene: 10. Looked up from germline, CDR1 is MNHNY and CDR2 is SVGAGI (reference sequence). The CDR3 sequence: CASRTGGTNEQYF. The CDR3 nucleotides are TGTGCCAGTCGAACGGGAGGAACAAACGAGCAGTACTTC.

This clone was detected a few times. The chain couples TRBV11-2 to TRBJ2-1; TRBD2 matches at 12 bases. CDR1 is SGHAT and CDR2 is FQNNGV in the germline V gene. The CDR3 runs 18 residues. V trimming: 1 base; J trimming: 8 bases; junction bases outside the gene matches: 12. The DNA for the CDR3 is TGTGCCAGCAGCTTAGTAGTTAGGCTAGCGGGAGGGCCGGATGAGCAGTTCTTC. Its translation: CASSLVVRLAGGPDEQFF.

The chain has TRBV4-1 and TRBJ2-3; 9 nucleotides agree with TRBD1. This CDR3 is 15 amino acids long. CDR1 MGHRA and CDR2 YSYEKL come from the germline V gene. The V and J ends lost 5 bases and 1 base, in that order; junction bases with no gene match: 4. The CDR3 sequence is CASSTRTGGTDTQYF. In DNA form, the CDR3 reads TGCGCCAGCAGCACACGGACAGGGGGCACAGATACGCAGTATTTT.

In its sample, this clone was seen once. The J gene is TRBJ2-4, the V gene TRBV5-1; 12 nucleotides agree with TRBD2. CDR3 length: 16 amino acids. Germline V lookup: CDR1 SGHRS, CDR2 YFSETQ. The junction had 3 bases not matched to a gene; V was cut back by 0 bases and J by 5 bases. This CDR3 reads CASSLDPSGGENIQYF. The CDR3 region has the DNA TGCGCCAGCAGCTTGGATCCTAGCGGGGGGGAAAACATTCAGTACTTC.

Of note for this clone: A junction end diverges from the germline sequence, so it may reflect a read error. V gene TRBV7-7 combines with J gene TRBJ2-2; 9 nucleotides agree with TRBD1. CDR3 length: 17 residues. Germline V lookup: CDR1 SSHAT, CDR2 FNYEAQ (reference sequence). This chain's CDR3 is CASSRTPGTGTTGELFF. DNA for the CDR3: TGTGCTAGCAGCCGAACCCCCGGGACAGGGACCACCGGGGAGCTGTTTTTT.

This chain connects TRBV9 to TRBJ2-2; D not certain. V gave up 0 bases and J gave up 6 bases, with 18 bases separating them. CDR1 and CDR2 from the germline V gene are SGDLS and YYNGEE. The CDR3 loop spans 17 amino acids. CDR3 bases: TGTGCCAGCAGCGTAGCCCGTTTTCAGTTGCTCCCCGGGGAGCTGTTTTTT. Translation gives CASSVARFQLLPGELFF.

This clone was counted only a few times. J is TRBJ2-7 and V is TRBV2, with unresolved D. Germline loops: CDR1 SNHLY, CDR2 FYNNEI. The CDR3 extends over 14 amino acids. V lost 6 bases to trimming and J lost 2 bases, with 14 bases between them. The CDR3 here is CASSYRAGTYEQYF. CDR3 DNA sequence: TGTGCCAGCAGCTATCGAGCAGGTACCTACGAGCAGTACTTC.

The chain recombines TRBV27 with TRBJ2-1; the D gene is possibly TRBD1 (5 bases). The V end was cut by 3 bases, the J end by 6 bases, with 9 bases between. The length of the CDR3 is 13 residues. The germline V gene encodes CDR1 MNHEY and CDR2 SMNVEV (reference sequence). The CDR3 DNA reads TGTGCCAGCAGTTTCACAGGATCCAATGAGCAGTTCTTC. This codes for CASSFTGSNEQFF.

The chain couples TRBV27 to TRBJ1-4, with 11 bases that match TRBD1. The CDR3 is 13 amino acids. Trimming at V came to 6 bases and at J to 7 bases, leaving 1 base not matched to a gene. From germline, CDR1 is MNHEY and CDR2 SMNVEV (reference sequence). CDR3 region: CASRGQGGEKLFF. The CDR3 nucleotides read TGTGCCAGCAGGGGACAGGGGGGTGAAAAACTGTTTTTT.